The 25 T cell receptor beta chains below all came from one sample that was sequenced in a study of cytotoxic CD8 clonotypes in ibrutinib-treated CLL. TCRdb keeps only in-frame clones here, not all; method: immunoSEQ multiplex PCR. The top ten hold approximately 20% of the sample, which has some 50,000 clones, around 55% seen once. The specimen was PBMCs, collected after 24 months of ibrutinib treatment. These TCRs come from a human donor with chronic lymphocytic leukemia.

V is TRBV15 and J is TRBJ2-7, with 8 bases matching TRBD1. The CDR3 is made up of 13 amino acids. V trimming: 3 bases; J trimming: 7 bases; junction bases outside the gene matches: 5. The germline V gene has CDR1 LNHNV and CDR2 YYDKDF (reference sequence). In nucleotides, the CDR3 is TGTGCCACCAGCAGGGACAGGGTGACTGAGCAGTACGTC. Its translation is CATSRDRVTEQYV.

DNA for the CDR3: TGTGCCAGCAGTTACGCTGGAAACACCATATATTTT. Its translation is CASSYAGNTIYF. This rearrangement joins TRBV7-2 to TRBJ1-3; D unresolved. The V gene's germline CDR1 is SGHTA and CDR2 FQGNSA. The CDR3 sequence is 12 residues long. V dropped 6 bases and J dropped 2 bases, with 5 bases sitting between them. Supplemented by reference TRBV7-2 and TRBJ1-3, the full variable domain reads GAGVSQSPSNKVTEKGKDVELRCDPISGHTALYWYRQSLGQGLEFLIYFQGNSAPDKSGLPSDRFSAERTGGSVSTLTIQRTQQEDSAVYLCASSYAGNTIYFGEGSWLTVV.

V usage is TRBV6-1 and J usage is TRBJ1-2; 8 positions agree with TRBD1. The CDR3 runs 13 residues. With 4 bases clipped from V and 8 bases from J, the junction kept 6 bases outside the gene matches. The germline CDR1 and CDR2 sequences are MNHNS and SASEGT. CDR3 amino acids: CASSGRQGNGYTF. Written as DNA, the CDR3 is TGTGCCAGCAGTGGCCGACAGGGGAACGGCTACACCTTC.

The chain combines TRBV7-6 with TRBJ2-1, with D unresolved. The V and J ends lost 1 base and 0 bases respectively, with 7 bases between them. Germline V gives CDR1 SGHVS, CDR2 FNYEAQ. This CDR3 region has 15 residues. The CDR3: CASSLGTVSYNEQFF. Here the CDR3 DNA reads TGTGCCAGCAGCTTAGGCACAGTCTCCTACAATGAGCAGTTCTTC.

This rearrangement joins TRBV7-6 to TRBJ2-2; unclear D gene. The V and J ends lost 1 base and 5 bases respectively, with 11 bases between them. The V gene's germline CDR1 is SGHVS and CDR2 FNYEAQ. This CDR3 has 15 amino acids. The CDR3 nucleotides are TGTGCCAGCAGCTTAGGCACCAGAGAGACCGGGGAGCTGTTTTTT. It specifies CASSLGTRETGELFF.

The chain is built from TRBV2 and TRBJ1-2, with TRBD1 as a possible D gene (5 bases). The CDR3 is 13 residues long. Trimming cost V 3 bases and J 3 bases, with 8 bases left between them. Germline V lookup: CDR1 SNHLY, CDR2 FYNNEI. CDR3 in DNA: TGTGCCAGCAGTGACAGGGAAGACTATGGCTACACCTTC. This gives the protein CASSDREDYGYTF.

This clone was picked up a small number of times. The CDR3 reads CVRSLDRSSRGELFF. DNA of the CDR3: TGTGTCAGAAGCTTAGATAGGTCCTCACGGGGGGAGCTGTTTTTT. V usage is TRBV7-5 and J usage is TRBJ2-2. TRBV7-5 counts as a pseudogene. The CDR3 loop spans 15 amino acids.

This clone was observed a few times. This chain uses TRBV9 with TRBJ2-1; 9 positions match TRBD2. Germline CDR1 is SGDLS and CDR2 is YYNGEE. CDR3 length equals 15 residues. V shed 3 bases and J 4 bases; nucleotides not matched to a gene: 5. CDR3 coding DNA: TGTGCCAGCAGCGCTAGACTAGCGGAATACAATGAGCAGTTCTTC. Translated, it gives CASSARLAEYNEQFF.

J is TRBJ1-2 and V is TRBV6-1; D is ambiguous. CDR1 is MNHNS and CDR2 is SASEGT in the germline V gene. The CDR3 loop spans 11 amino acids. V was trimmed by 6 bases and J by 8 bases, leaving 10 bases between them. DNA for the CDR3: TGTGCCAGCAGGGTTACTTGGGGCTACACCTTC. Translating it yields CASRVTWGYTF.

The genes are TRBV6-1 and TRBJ2-7, with unresolved D. This CDR3 has 13 residues. The V gene's germline CDR1 is MNHNS and CDR2 SASEGT. The germline V and J ends were trimmed by 6 bases and 4 bases, with 13 bases remaining between them. The CDR3 sequence is CASSTTAQYEQYF. CDR3 nucleotide sequence: TGTGCCAGCAGCACAACGGCCCAGTACGAGCAGTACTTC.

The chain couples TRBV18 to TRBJ2-5; D is unresolved. CDR3 length equals 14 residues. Germline CDR1 KGHSH, CDR2 LQKENI. Trimming left V 2 bases short and J 3 bases short, with 10 bases between. The CDR3 sequence: CASSPSKIKETQYF. The CDR3 nucleotides read TGTGCCAGCTCACCAAGCAAGATTAAAGAGACCCAGTACTTC.

This clone was seen a handful of times. The V gene is TRBV14, the J gene TRBJ2-3; no firm D call. The CDR3 sequence is 16 residues long. Germline V gene lookup returns CDR1 SGHDN and CDR2 FVKESK. V lost 0 bases and J lost 0, with 10 bases in between. The CDR3 here is CASSQDRAYSTDTQYF. The CDR3 DNA reads TGTGCCAGCAGCCAAGATAGGGCATATAGCACAGATACGCAGTATTTT.

The V call is TRBV27, the J call TRBJ2-7, with a weak D call TRBD1 (6 bases). The germline V and J ends were trimmed by 6 bases and 5 bases, with 8 bases remaining between them. The CDR3 covers 11 residues. Looked up from germline, CDR1 is MNHEY and CDR2 is SMNVEV (reference sequence). DNA for the CDR3: TGTGCCAGCAGACAGGGCCACGAGCAGTACTTC. It translates to CASRQGHEQYF.

This clone was counted between two and nine times. This chain joins TRBV5-1 and TRBJ1-5; D is ambiguous. The CDR3 has 14 residues. The germline V gene encodes CDR1 SGHRS and CDR2 YFSETQ. V lost 0 bases to trimming and J lost 4 bases, with 8 bases between them. CDR3 DNA: TGCGCCAGCAGCTTGGGTGGGATTAATCAGCCCCAGCATTTT. As protein: CASSLGGINQPQHF.

V and J are TRBV5-1 and TRBJ1-1, with 8 bases fitting TRBD1. Germline V gene lookup returns CDR1 SGHRS and CDR2 YFSETQ. The CDR3 is 14 residues long. V trimming: 3 bases; J trimming: 5 bases; junction bases outside the gene matches: 6. The CDR3 DNA reads TGCGCCAGCAGCTATGGACAGGGAGTGACTGAAGCTTTCTTT. Translation: CASSYGQGVTEAFF.

J is TRBJ2-3 and V is TRBV28; 8 bases agree with TRBD1. The CDR3 runs to 15 residues. V was clipped by 6 bases and J by 4 bases; unmatched bases: 9. Germline values: CDR1 MDHEN, CDR2 SYDVKM. The CDR3 sequence: CASSHGTGRSDTQYF. CDR3 DNA: TGTGCCAGCAGCCATGGGACAGGTCGTTCAGATACGCAGTATTTT.

This clone was seen once. The chain uses TRBV28 and TRBJ2-7, with 10 bases lining up with TRBD1. Per the germline V gene, CDR1 is MDHEN and CDR2 is SYDVKM. V dropped 5 bases and J dropped 5; count of bases not matched to a gene: 9. The CDR3 extends over 15 amino acids. The CDR3 DNA sequence: TGTGCCAGCAGTACCGAGACAGGGGGCTTAGACGAGCAGTACTTC. This translates into CASSTETGGLDEQYF.

The chain has TRBV28 and TRBJ2-3; D gene unclear. Trimming took off 3 bases at V and 2 bases at J, with 9 bases between the two ends. The CDR3 extends over 14 amino acids. CDR1 is MDHEN, CDR2 SYDVKM, per germline. CDR3 DNA sequence: TGTGCCAGCAGTTTGCGGCAGCTCACAGATACGCAGTATTTT. This codes for CASSLRQLTDTQYF. The full variable domain, completed using reference TRBV28 and TRBJ2-3, is DVKVTQSSRYLVKRTGEKVFLECVQDMDHENMFWYRQDPGLGLRLIYFSYDVKMKEKGDIPEGYSVSREKKERFSLILESASTNQTSMYLCASSLRQLTDTQYFGPGTRLTVL.

The genes are TRBV6-1 and TRBJ2-5; a weak D match, TRBD2 (6 bases). The CDR3 has 17 amino acids. Germline V CDR1 and CDR2: MNHNS, SASEGT. The V end lost 4 bases, the J end lost 5 bases, and 23 bases lay between the germline ends. The CDR3 DNA reads as TGTGCCAGCAGTGCTTCCCCCGGAGGGGTTCTATGGGAGACCCAGTACTTC. As protein: CASSASPGGVLWETQYF.

V usage is TRBV7-8 and J usage is TRBJ2-1; maybe TRBD1 (5 bases). The CDR3 is 14 amino acids. In germline, CDR1 is SGHVS, CDR2 FQNEAQ. Trimming removed 3 bases at V and 4 bases at J, with 10 bases between. The CDR3, as DNA: TGTGCCAGCAGCTTCAGGGAAGGGTACAATGAGCAGTTCTTC. It yields the protein CASSFREGYNEQFF.

This clone was seen a handful of times. This rearrangement joins TRBV19 to TRBJ1-3; D is unclear. V lost 5 bases to trimming and J lost 2 bases, with 13 bases between them. CDR3 length: 15 residues. Germline CDR1 LNHDA, CDR2 SQIVND (reference sequence). The CDR3 loop is CASSWVEVPGNTIYF. CDR3 coding DNA: TGTGCCAGTAGTTGGGTGGAGGTTCCTGGAAACACCATATATTTT. The whole variable domain, remainder taken from reference TRBV19 and TRBJ1-3, is DGGITQSPKYLFRKEGQNVTLSCEQNLNHDAMYWYRQDPGQGLRLIYYSQIVNDFQKGDIAEGYSVSREKKESFPLTVTSAQKNPTAFYLCASSWVEVPGNTIYFGEGSWLTVV.

The chain links TRBV7-8 to TRBJ2-3; TRBD2 matches 11 bases. Germline V gene lookup returns CDR1 SGHVS and CDR2 FQNEAQ. The CDR3 runs to 16 residues. The V gene end was trimmed by 5 bases and the J gene end by 0 bases; junction bases not matched to a gene: 4. CDR3 protein: CASSPGTSGSTDTQYF. CDR3 nucleotide sequence: TGTGCCAGCAGCCCGGGGACTAGCGGAAGCACAGATACGCAGTATTTT. Complete variable domain (other parts from reference TRBV7-8 and TRBJ2-3): GAGVSQSPRYKVAKRGQDVALRCDPISGHVSLFWYQQALGQGPEFLTYFQNEAQLDKSGLPSDRFFAERPEGSVSTLKIQRTQQEDSAVYLCASSPGTSGSTDTQYFGPGTRLTVL.

The CDR3 sequence: CASSLASGKTYNEQFF. The DNA for the CDR3 is TGTGCCAGCAGCTTGGCCAGCGGGAAGACTTACAATGAGCAGTTCTTC. The rearrangement links TRBV7-9 to TRBJ2-1; the match to TRBD2 covers 7 bases. J was trimmed by 4 bases and V by 3 bases; bases with no gene match: 9. CDR1 SEHNR and CDR2 FQNEAQ come from the germline V gene (reference sequence). This CDR3 has 16 amino acids.

The rearrangement links TRBV20-1 to TRBJ1-2, with D hard to call. CDR3 length equals 10 residues. Per the germline V gene, CDR1 is DFQATT and CDR2 is SNEGSKA (reference sequence). CDR3 sequence: CGGYDGGYTF. DNA for the CDR3: TGCGGAGGGTACGATGGGGGCTACACCTTC.

The genes are TRBV2 and TRBJ1-5, with 10 bases matching TRBD1. The CDR3 loop spans 16 amino acids. Unmatched junction bases numbered 7, after V lost 4 bases and J lost 4 bases. Germline V CDR1 and CDR2: SNHLY, FYNNEI. The CDR3 DNA is TGTGCCAGCAGTGTGGACCTGGGACAGGGGAATCAGCCCCAGCATTTT. This sequence encodes CASSVDLGQGNQPQHF.